This T cell receptor (beta chain) was recorded in a study of T cell repertoires in cytomegalovirus infection. On the study more broadly: HLA-B-restricted CMV epitopes that are well studied were used alongside recently identified HLA-C-restricted ones.

There are many counts of this clonotype. What it binds is not known. TCRdb analysed the reads with MiXCR anew, one entry per CDR3 protein. The sample includes some 590,000 distinct CDR3 sequences, over 35% of them seen just once. This CDR3 contains 14 residues. The V end lost 5 bases, the J end lost 5 bases, and 13 bases lay between the germline ends. In germline, CDR1 is SGHTA, CDR2 FQGNSA. Sequencing used cultured PBMCs, obtained from culture after CMV antigen stimulation. This TCR was sampled from a human donor in good health (CMV status not recorded). Some clones in this sample may be carry-over from other donors' samples. The chain joins TRBV7-2 to TRBJ1-5; a possible D gene is TRBD1 (5 bases). The CDR3 region is CASSPRQTYQPQHF. The CDR3 nucleotides read TGTGCCAGCAGCCCGCGACAGACCTATCAGCCCCAGCATTTT.